The next 18 T cell receptor beta chains were all read from a single sample in a study of blood T cell repertoires in COVID-19. The method was immunoSEQ multiplex PCR; TCRdb's version includes in-frame clones alone and lacks a portion of them. The sample has tens of thousands of clones, around 80% seen once; the top ten hold 15% to 19%. Input material: peripheral blood. Receptors were obtained from a man aged 80 or over with acute or convalescent COVID-19.

A few counts support this clone. In DNA, the CDR3 is TGTGCCAGCAGCCCTAGCGGGAGGGGATACAATGAGCAGTTCTTC. Translating it yields CASSPSGRGYNEQFF. The rearrangement links TRBV4-2 to TRBJ2-1; 12 positions agree with TRBD2. V was pared by 4 bases and J by 4 bases, with 2 bases of the junction left unmatched. In germline, CDR1 is LGHNA, CDR2 YNFKEQ. This CDR3 region has 15 residues.

This clone was counted a few times. The genes are TRBV11-2 and TRBJ1-4; no reliable D call. Trimming stripped 3 bases from V and 4 bases from J, with 9 bases between. CDR1 and CDR2 from the germline V gene are SGHAT and FQNNGV. The CDR3 is 14 residues long. The CDR3 reads CASSLRDINEKLFF. The CDR3 coding sequence is TGTGCCAGCAGCTTGAGGGATATTAATGAAAAACTGTTTTTT.

This chain links TRBV14 with TRBJ1-1, with D possibly TRBD1 on 6 matching bases. This CDR3 has 16 amino acids. V was pared by 3 bases and J by 6 bases, with 20 bases between. Germline CDR1 reads SGHDN; CDR2 reads FVKESK. CDR3 residues: CASSHSGTRIWAEAFF. CDR3 bases: TGTGCCAGCAGCCACTCCGGGACAAGGATTTGGGCTGAAGCTTTCTTT. Filled out from reference TRBV14 and TRBJ1-1, the complete variable domain reads EAGVTQFPSHSVIEKGQTVTLRCDPISGHDNLYWYRRVMGKEIKFLLHFVKESKQDESGMPNNRFLAERTGGTYSTLKVQPAELEDSGVYFCASSHSGTRIWAEAFFGQGTRLTVV.

This clone was observed a single time. In DNA form, the CDR3 reads TGTGCCAGCAGCGTAGATGCGGGGTTCTACGAGCAGTACTTC. As protein: CASSVDAGFYEQYF. The chain couples TRBV9 to TRBJ2-7, with D possibly matching TRBD2 (6 bases). V lost 0 bases and J lost 3, with 10 bases in between. The CDR3 covers 14 residues. The germline CDR1 and CDR2 sequences are SGDLS and YYNGEE. The full variable domain, completed using reference TRBV9 and TRBJ2-7, is DSGVTQTPKHLITATGQRVTLRCSPRSGDLSVYWYQQSLDQGLQFLIQYYNGEERAKGNILERFSAQQFPDLHSELNLSSLELGDSALYFCASSVDAGFYEQYFGPGTRLTVT.

V and J are TRBV6-2 or TRBV6-3 and TRBJ2-7; 10 bases match TRBD2. Losses at the gene ends were 6 bases for V and 7 bases for J; bases not matched to a gene: 6. Germline V CDR1 and CDR2: MNHEY, SVGEGT. There are 13 residues in the CDR3. CDR3 coding DNA: TGTGCCAGCAGCTCTAGCGGGAGTGGTGAGCAGTACTTC. Encoded protein: CASSSSGSGEQYF.

On this clone: The junction departs from germline at one end; a sequencing error may be responsible. V usage is TRBV6-6 and J usage is TRBJ2-7; 11 bases match TRBD2. Germline loops: CDR1 MNHNY, CDR2 SVGAGI (reference sequence). The CDR3 contains 13 residues. The CDR3 nucleotides are TGTGCCAGCAGGACGGGTAGCGGGAGGGCCACGCACTTC. This translates into CASRTGSGRATHF.

The chain carries TRBV7-3 and TRBJ2-5, with D possibly being TRBD2 (6 bases). V was clipped by 0 bases and J by 2 bases, with 13 bases between them. Germline V lookup: CDR1 SGHTA, CDR2 FQGTGA. CDR3 size: 16 residues. CDR3 residues: CASSLTGGVGQETQYF. CDR3 in DNA: TGTGCCAGCAGCTTAACCGGGGGAGTTGGGCAAGAGACCCAGTACTTC. Complete variable domain (other parts from reference TRBV7-3 and TRBJ2-5): GAGVSQTPSNKVTEKGKYVELRCDPISGHTALYWYRQSLGQGPEFLIYFQGTGAADDSGLPNDRFFAVRPEGSVSTLKIQRTERGDSAVYLCASSLTGGVGQETQYFGPGTRLLVL.

The chain links TRBV4-1 to TRBJ2-6; D is unresolved. The germline V gene has CDR1 MGHRA and CDR2 YSYEKL. V was clipped by 0 bases and J by 0 bases, with 3 bases between them. This CDR3 is 15 amino acids long. CDR3 protein: CASSQDSSGANVLTF. The CDR3 coding sequence is TGCGCCAGCAGCCAAGACAGCTCTGGGGCCAACGTCCTGACTTTC.

The chain employs TRBV20-1 and TRBJ1-6; weak D call: TRBD1 (6 bases). V was trimmed by 3 bases and J by 9 bases, leaving 12 bases between them. This CDR3 has 13 amino acids. Germline V gene sequence: CDR1 DFQATT, CDR2 SNEGSKA (reference sequence). The CDR3 bases are TGCAGTGCTAGTTCAAACAGGGCTTCACCCCTCCACTTT. Encoded protein: CSASSNRASPLHF.

The rearrangement joins TRBV7-2 to TRBJ2-7; TRBD1 agrees at 9 bases. This CDR3 region has 16 residues. Losses at the gene ends were 2 bases for V and 3 bases for J; bases not matched to a gene: 8. The germline V gene has CDR1 SGHTA and CDR2 FQGNSA. CDR3 bases: TGTGCCAGCAGCTTAAGCGTGGGACAGGGAGTCTACGAGCAGTACTTC. Amino acid sequence: CASSLSVGQGVYEQYF. The variable domain in full, completed from reference TRBV7-2 and TRBJ2-7, reads GAGVSQSPSNKVTEKGKDVELRCDPISGHTALYWYRQSLGQGLEFLIYFQGNSAPDKSGLPSDRFSAERTGGSVSTLTIQRTQQEDSAVYLCASSLSVGQGVYEQYFGPGTRLTVT.

The chain couples TRBV21-1 to TRBJ2-1; the table's D call TRBD2 went unverified against the DNA. TRBV21-1 counts as a pseudogene. This CDR3 contains 17 residues. CDR3 sequence: CASSKVGLAGGYNEQFF. The CDR3 DNA follows: TGTGCCAGCAGCAAAGTAGGACTAGCGGGAGGTTACAATGAGCAGTTCTTC.

V gene TRBV3-1 (or the pseudogene TRBV3-2) combines with J gene TRBJ1-2, with 8 bases matching TRBD1. The CDR3 totals 15 residues. V dropped 2 bases and J dropped 8; count of bases not matched to a gene: 10. Germline CDR1 reads LGHDT; CDR2 reads YNNKEL (reference sequence). CDR3 region: CASSQFDQGARGYTF. The CDR3 DNA reads as TGTGCCAGCAGCCAATTTGACCAGGGGGCGCGGGGCTACACCTTC.

The V call is TRBV19, the J call TRBJ2-2, with 10 positions matching TRBD2. The germline gives CDR1 LNHDA, CDR2 SQIVND (reference sequence). CDR3 length: 16 residues. With V trimmed by 8 bases and J by 1 base, 7 bases remained unmatched. CDR3 amino acids: CASLPSGRWNTGELFF. As DNA, the CDR3 is TGTGCCAGTCTTCCTAGCGGGAGATGGAACACCGGGGAGCTGTTTTTT.

V gene TRBV7-2 combines with J gene TRBJ1-2, with D perhaps matching TRBD1 (6 bases). The germline CDR1 and CDR2 sequences are SGHTA and FQGNSA. Deletions cut 1 base from V and 8 bases from J, with 17 bases between. The length of the CDR3 is 15 residues. The CDR3: CASSLGDTAVGGYTF. CDR3 nucleotides: TGTGCCAGCAGCTTAGGGGACACGGCGGTTGGAGGCTACACCTTC.

The sample holds a few counts of this clone. The chain is built from TRBV13 and TRBJ2-1; D possibly corresponds to TRBD2 (6 bases). This CDR3 contains 16 residues. The V and J ends lost 1 base and 3 bases respectively, with 13 bases between them. CDR1 is PRHDT and CDR2 is FYEKMQ in the germline V gene (reference sequence). The DNA for the CDR3 is TGTGCCAGCAGCTTAGTAGTGGCGGGGTACTACAATGAGCAGTTCTTC. Its translation is CASSLVVAGYYNEQFF.

The chain joins TRBV7-9 to TRBJ2-7; TRBD1 aligns across 10 bases. This CDR3 region has 15 residues. Germline V gene sequence: CDR1 SEHNR, CDR2 FQNEAQ (reference sequence). Trimming at V came to 2 bases and at J to 7 bases, leaving 8 bases not matched to a gene. CDR3: CASSLQGTGDREQYF. Here the CDR3 DNA reads TGTGCCAGCAGCTTACAGGGGACAGGGGATCGAGAGCAGTACTTC.

The V and J genes are TRBV5-1 and TRBJ2-7, with D possibly matching TRBD1 (6 bases). CDR3 length equals 16 residues. V was trimmed by 0 bases and J by 6 bases, leaving 19 bases between them. Looked up from germline, CDR1 is SGHRS and CDR2 is YFSETQ. In nucleotides, the CDR3 is TGCGCCAGCAGCTTGGACGGGGCAGGGGCAGGCGGCGAGCAGTACTTC. It is translated as CASSLDGAGAGGEQYF.

The genes are TRBV6-5 and TRBJ1-2; perhaps TRBD1 as D (6 bases). The CDR3 has 15 amino acids. CDR1 and CDR2 (germline): MNHEY, SVGAGI. The ends were cut back, 8 bases at V and 8 bases at J, with 24 bases in the middle. CDR3: CASHRATATSGGYTF. Here the CDR3 DNA reads TGTGCCAGCCACAGGGCTACAGCGACATCGGGGGGCTACACCTTC.